The 20 T cell receptor beta chains presented below share a single source sample, sequenced in a study of T-cell reconstitution after alpha-beta-depleted transplantation in children. During its preparation, the TCRbeta library received unique molecular identifiers. TCRdb recomputed calls from the PCR reads with MiXCR, one row per CDR3 protein. Among 360,000 or so distinct CDR3 sequences, roughly 21% were seen once, and the ten largest hold 3% to 4.5%. The sequencing here drew on PBMCs from the stem cell graft donor, taken from the stem cell graft. These receptors originate from a human donor who donated a stem cell graft to a child with acute myeloid leukemia.

The V call is TRBV20-1, the J call TRBJ2-1, with 9 bases identical to TRBD2. Germline loops: CDR1 DFQATT, CDR2 SNEGSKA (reference sequence). With V trimmed by 6 bases and J by 2 bases, 5 bases remained unmatched. The CDR3 contains 14 residues. This chain's CDR3 is CSAKTSGPYNEQFF. The CDR3 DNA reads TGCAGTGCCAAGACTAGCGGACCCTACAATGAGCAGTTCTTC.

The table lists this clonotype with a few counts. The chain couples TRBV28 to TRBJ2-3; TRBD1 matches at 8 bases. With 2 bases clipped from V and 2 bases from J, the junction kept 3 bases outside the gene matches. The CDR3 has 15 residues. Germline-derived CDR1 and CDR2 are MDHEN and SYDVKM. The CDR3 DNA is TGTGCCAGCAGTTTAGACAGGGGAAACACAGATACGCAGTATTTT. This sequence encodes CASSLDRGNTDTQYF.

The rearrangement joins TRBV12-3 or TRBV12-4 to TRBJ1-2; tentative D call: TRBD1 (5 bases). The CDR3 has 14 amino acids. V lost 4 bases to trimming and J lost 4 bases, with 13 bases between them. The CDR3 here is CASSSLGGVYGYTF. CDR3 DNA sequence: TGTGCCAGCAGTTCCCTCGGGGGGGTCTATGGCTACACCTTC.

V usage is TRBV6-2 or TRBV6-3 and J usage is TRBJ2-7; TRBD2 aligns across 8 bases. The CDR3 has 15 residues. V shed 6 bases, J shed 0 bases, and the junction held 7 bases outside the gene matches. Germline V gene lookup returns CDR1 MNHEY and CDR2 SVGEGT. The chain's CDR3 is CASRDPGTSSYEQYF. CDR3 bases: TGTGCCAGCAGGGATCCCGGGACTAGCTCCTACGAGCAGTACTTC.

This chain connects TRBV7-7 to TRBJ2-3; 8 bases align to TRBD1. The junction had 7 bases not matched to a gene; V was cut back by 1 base and J by 4 bases. The CDR3 runs to 16 residues. Germline V gives CDR1 SSHAT, CDR2 FNYEAQ (reference sequence). The CDR3 reads CASSLGVQGAADTQYF. As DNA, the CDR3 is TGTGCCAGCAGCTTAGGAGTCCAGGGGGCAGCAGATACGCAGTATTTT. Full variable domain (rest looked up from reference TRBV7-7 and TRBJ2-3): GAGVSQSPRYKVTKRGQDVTLRCDPISSHATLYWYQQALGQGPEFLTYFNYEAQPDKSGLPSDRFSAERPEGSISTLTIQRTEQRDSAMYRCASSLGVQGAADTQYFGPGTRLTVL.

This clonotype has just a few counts. The chain has TRBV6-4 and TRBJ2-3; no reliable D call. The germline gives CDR1 MRHNA, CDR2 SNTAGT. With 6 bases removed from V and 0 bases from J, the gap between germline ends came to 7 bases. CDR3 size: 13 residues. This chain's CDR3 is CASSHYSTDTQYF. In DNA, the CDR3 is TGTGCCAGCAGCCATTATAGCACAGATACGCAGTATTTT.

This chain connects TRBV20-1 to TRBJ2-3, with 7 bases matching TRBD1. Germline V lookup: CDR1 DFQATT, CDR2 SNEGSKA (reference sequence). The J segment lost 2 bases and the V segment lost 5 bases, leaving 7 bases of the junction unmatched. The CDR3 extends over 14 amino acids. The chain's CDR3 is CSAGTVEPTDTQYF. The CDR3 DNA reads as TGCAGTGCTGGGACAGTCGAACCCACAGATACGCAGTATTTT.

The V gene is TRBV29-1, the J gene TRBJ1-3; the D gene is possibly TRBD1 (5 bases). Germline values: CDR1 SQVTM, CDR2 ANQGSEA. The CDR3 totals 12 residues. V was pared by 5 bases and J by 12 bases, with 17 bases between. CDR3 sequence: CSVRLPQEGIYF. For the CDR3, the DNA is TGCAGCGTTCGACTCCCACAGGAAGGCATATATTTT. Full variable domain (rest looked up from reference TRBV29-1 and TRBJ1-3): SAVISQKPSRDICQRGTSLTIQCQVDSQVTMMFWYRQQPGQSLTLIATANQGSEATYESGFVIDKFPISRPNLTFSTLTVSNMSPEDSSIYLCSVRLPQEGIYFGEGSWLTVV.

This chain links TRBV20-1 with TRBJ1-5; TRBD1 aligns across 7 bases. The V gene's germline CDR1 is DFQATT and CDR2 SNEGSKA (reference sequence). With V trimmed by 6 bases and J by 5 bases, 13 bases remained unmatched. The CDR3 has 15 amino acids. The CDR3: CSARKTGLQDQPQHF. The CDR3 DNA is TGCAGTGCCAGGAAGACAGGGCTCCAAGATCAGCCCCAGCATTTT.

This clonotype was observed a few times. V gene TRBV7-9 combines with J gene TRBJ2-7, with D unresolved. CDR3 size: 14 residues. Trimming stripped 1 base from V and 5 bases from J, with 12 bases between. CDR1 is SEHNR, CDR2 FQNEAQ, per germline (reference sequence). The CDR3 DNA reads TGTGCCAGCAGCTTAGTAGCAGAAAGGCACGAGCAGTACTTC. Translated: CASSLVAERHEQYF.

This clonotype was detected a few times. This chain connects TRBV20-1 to TRBJ2-1; 12 bases agree with TRBD2. The CDR3 extends over 14 amino acids. Germline-derived CDR1 and CDR2 are DFQATT and SNEGSKA (reference sequence). The CDR3 coding sequence is TGCAGGGCTCGGGGACTAGCGGGCTACAATGAGCAGTTCTTC. As protein: CRARGLAGYNEQFF.

The J gene is TRBJ2-1, the V gene TRBV24-1; 13 bases align to TRBD2. The CDR3 covers 16 residues. The J segment lost 7 bases and the V segment lost 5 bases, leaving 7 bases of the junction unmatched. The germline V gene has CDR1 KGHDR and CDR2 SFDVKD. The CDR3 reads CATSAWTSGSRNEQFF. In nucleotides, the CDR3 is TGTGCCACCAGTGCATGGACTAGCGGGAGTAGGAATGAGCAGTTCTTC.

In this sample, this clonotype turned up many times. V gene TRBV25-1 combines with J gene TRBJ2-1; TRBD1 aligns across 7 bases. Germline V gives CDR1 MGHDK, CDR2 SYGVNS. This CDR3 region has 12 residues. With V trimmed by 8 bases and J by 6 bases, 4 bases remained unmatched. The chain's CDR3 is CASGDSINEQFF. As DNA, the CDR3 is TGTGCCAGCGGGGACAGCATCAATGAGCAGTTCTTC.

The sample holds a few counts of this clonotype. The gene calls are TRBV12-3 or TRBV12-4 and TRBJ2-5, with a tentative D call TRBD2 (5 bases). The V and J ends lost 7 bases and 0 bases respectively, with 9 bases between them. This CDR3 has 13 residues. The CDR3: CASMEADQETQYF. As DNA, the CDR3 is TGTGCCAGCATGGAGGCAGACCAAGAGACCCAGTACTTC.

This rearrangement joins TRBV7-2 to TRBJ1-5; 7 bases are shared with TRBD1. This CDR3 has 15 amino acids. With 5 bases clipped from V and 3 bases from J, the junction kept 7 bases outside the gene matches. Germline CDR1 reads SGHTA; CDR2 reads FQGNSA. This chain's CDR3 is CASSTQGTLNQPQHF. CDR3 DNA sequence: TGTGCCAGCAGCACACAGGGGACCCTCAATCAGCCCCAGCATTTT.

The V call is TRBV20-1, the J call TRBJ2-7; the match to TRBD2 covers 11 bases. The CDR3 contains 15 residues. The germline gives CDR1 DFQATT, CDR2 SNEGSKA (reference sequence). J lost 4 bases, V lost 2 bases, and 7 bases had no gene match. The CDR3 bases are TGCAGTGCTAGACAACTAGCGGGGGATTGGTACGAGCAGTACTTC. It specifies CSARQLAGDWYEQYF.

The V and J genes are TRBV7-2 and TRBJ2-1; the match to TRBD2 covers 9 bases. Germline V lookup: CDR1 SGHTA, CDR2 FQGNSA. The CDR3 runs 16 residues. J gave up 5 bases and V 0 bases, and 5 bases lay outside the gene matches. For the CDR3, the DNA is TGTGCCAGCAGCTTAGCGCTAGCGGGAAAAGACAATGAGCAGTTCTTC. Translation gives CASSLALAGKDNEQFF.

This clonotype has a handful of counts. The V and J genes are TRBV10-2 and TRBJ1-5, with D tentatively TRBD1 (5 bases). The V gene's germline CDR1 is WSHSY and CDR2 SAAADI. V dropped 2 bases and J dropped 3 bases, with 8 bases sitting between them. This CDR3 spans 14 amino acids. The CDR3 DNA sequence: TGCGCCAGCAGTGAGCCGGGGGACAATCAGCCCCAGCATTTT. This codes for CASSEPGDNQPQHF.

This chain connects TRBV6-2 or TRBV6-3 to TRBJ1-5; D uncertain. V gave up 8 bases and J gave up 4 bases, with 9 bases separating them. Germline V gene lookup returns CDR1 MNHEY and CDR2 SVGEGT. The CDR3 runs 12 residues. CDR3 sequence reads: CASGDNNQPQHF. In DNA form, the CDR3 reads TGTGCCAGCGGTGACAATAATCAGCCCCAGCATTTT.

The chain couples TRBV28 to TRBJ2-1; D tentatively reads TRBD1 or TRBD2 (5 bases each). V was shortened by 7 bases and J by 10 bases, with 23 bases between the two germline ends. Germline assignment: CDR1 MDHEN and CDR2 SYDVKM. There are 15 residues in the CDR3. CDR3 in amino acids: CASTTEAGGGLEQFF. CDR3 sequence (DNA): TGTGCCAGCACCACAGAGGCGGGTGGGGGTCTGGAGCAGTTCTTC.